Listed here are 6 T cell receptor beta chains from one sample, sequenced in a study of T cells in Graves' hyperthyroidism and ophthalmopathy. Template material for amplifying TCR beta CDR3 regions consisted of RNA transcripts. First-round RT-PCR of the TCR CDR3 relied on the HTBI primer set. TCRdb re-called the multiplex PCR reads through MiXCR, storing one row per CDR3 protein. This sample has under 550,000 distinct CDR3 sequences, with roughly 15% found just once. The sequenced sample consisted of blood. Source of these receptors: a woman under 30 with Graves' hyperthyroidism.

This clonotype came up a few times. The chain combines TRBV2 with TRBJ2-3, with no clear D. Germline V gene lookup returns CDR1 SNHLY and CDR2 FYNNEI. The CDR3 spans 12 residues. V lost 1 base to trimming and J lost 8 bases, with 7 bases between them. The CDR3, as DNA: TGTGCCAGCAGTGAAGAAGGGTCTACGCAGTATTTT. The encoded protein is CASSEEGSTQYF. Together with reference TRBV2 and TRBJ2-3, the CDR3 gives the full variable domain: EPEVTQTPSHQVTQMGQEVILRCVPISNHLYFYWYRQILGQKVEFLVSFYNNEISEKSEIFDDQFSVERPDGSNFTLKIRSTKLEDSAMYFCASSEEGSTQYFGPGTRLTVL.

This clonotype was observed at least ten times. The chain carries TRBV20-1 and TRBJ1-5; no firm D call. The germline V and J ends were trimmed by 6 bases and 0 bases, with 15 bases remaining between them. CDR1 is DFQATT, CDR2 SNEGSKA, per germline (reference sequence). The CDR3 contains 15 residues. CDR3 DNA: TGCAGTGCCCCTTCGGCAGGAAATAGCAATCAGCCCCAGCATTTT. Amino acids: CSAPSAGNSNQPQHF.

This clonotype has at least ten counts. One end of the junction is discordant with germline, which a read error may explain. CDR3 region: CASSELGVTEALF. The DNA of the CDR3 is TGTGCCAGCAGTGAACTGGGAGTCACTGAAGCTCTCTTT. This chain joins TRBV6-1 and TRBJ1-1; D gene unclear. Per germline, CDR1 MNHNS and CDR2 SASEGT. CDR3 length equals 13 residues.

CDR3 amino acids: CSVQALAKNIQYF. The CDR3 DNA reads TGCAGCGTACAGGCTTTGGCCAAAAACATTCAGTACTTC. V gene TRBV29-1 combines with J gene TRBJ2-4; possible D gene TRBD1, 5 bases. V lost 6 bases, J lost 1 base, and 10 bases lay in between. This CDR3 comprises 13 residues. CDR1 and CDR2 from the germline V gene are SQVTM and ANQGSEA.

This clonotype has only a few counts. J is TRBJ2-6 and V is TRBV19, with D uncertain. With 4 bases removed from V and 0 bases from J, the gap between germline ends came to 7 bases. This CDR3 comprises 15 residues. Germline assignment: CDR1 LNHDA and CDR2 SQIVND (reference sequence). DNA for the CDR3: TGTGCCAGTAGTAGAGAGCGCTCTGGGGCCAACGTCCTGACTTTC. It codes for CASSRERSGANVLTF.

This clonotype was found many times. The V and J genes are TRBV5-1 and TRBJ1-5; TRBD1 might be the D (6 bases). V was clipped by 0 bases and J by 2 bases, with 9 bases between them. This CDR3 contains 15 residues. Looked up from germline, CDR1 is SGHRS and CDR2 is YFSETQ. CDR3 sequence (DNA): TGCGCCAGCAGCTTGGAGGGGGGCGGCAATCAGCCCCAGCATTTT. This encodes CASSLEGGGNQPQHF.